Listed below are T cell receptor beta chains from one sample, sequenced in a study of blood T cell repertoires in COVID-19. TCRdb's table, derived via immunoSEQ multiplex PCR, lists solely in-frame clones and lacks some. The sample shows tens of thousands of clones, 80% to 90% of them seen only once. Specimen: peripheral blood. The origin of the receptors is an elderly man in a cohort sampled during active COVID-19. Each CDR3 is given with its conserved first and last residue. A D gene is named only where the DNA matches it firmly. A row's size may be missing; if present it is once, few, many or a size class.

CASSLAPGLASNEQFF	TGTGCCAGCAGCTTAGCCCCGGGACTAGCTTCCAATGAGCAGTTCTTC	NA	TRBD2	TRBV7-9	TRBJ2-1
CASSLELTAEQYF	TGTGCCAGCAGCTTAGAGCTTACCGCCGAGCAGTACTTC	once	NA	TRBV7-6	TRBJ2-7
CASSQDRGHEQYF	TGTGCCAGCAGCCAAGACAGGGGGCATGAGCAGTACTTC	NA	TRBD1	TRBV11-1	TRBJ2-7
CASSLAEDYGYTF	TGCGCCAGCAGCTTGGCCGAGGACTATGGCTACACCTTC	NA	NA	TRBV5-1	TRBJ1-2
CASSLPGFRPNEQFF	TGTGCCAGCAGTTTACCAGGGTTTCGCCCCAATGAGCAGTTCTTC	NA	NA	TRBV6-2/TRBV6-3	TRBJ2-1
CASSLDWDRGSPLHF	TGTGCCAGCAGCTTAGATTGGGACAGGGGTTCACCCCTCCACTTT	NA	TRBD1	TRBV7-7	TRBJ1-6
CASCGTSGSSYNEQFF	TGCGCCAGCTGCGGGACTAGCGGGAGCTCCTACAATGAGCAGTTCTTC	NA	TRBD2	TRBV5-1	TRBJ2-1
CASSFTGQRDNEKLFF	TGTGCCAGCAGTTTCACTGGACAGAGAGATAATGAAAAACTGTTTTTT	NA	NA	TRBV6-6	TRBJ1-4
CASSFAVRSPDGYTF	TGTGCCAGCAGTTTCGCCGTACGGTCCCCTGATGGCTACACCTTC	NA	NA	TRBV27	TRBJ1-2
CASSEGGPQHF	TGTGCCAGCAGTGAGGGGGGTCCCCAGCATTTT	NA	NA	TRBV6-1	TRBJ1-5
CASSTGRAYGYTF	TGTGCCAGTAGTACGGGCAGGGCCTATGGCTACACCTTC	once	NA	TRBV19	TRBJ1-2
CASSNLGGGPYNEQFF	TGTGCCAGTAGTAACCTCGGCGGGGGACCTTACAATGAGCAGTTCTTC	NA	TRBD2	TRBV19	TRBJ2-1
CASSFMAGGGGRYEQYF	TGTGCCAGCAGTTTTATGGCGGGAGGCGGGGGGCGCTACGAGCAGTACTTC	NA	TRBD2	TRBV28	TRBJ2-7
CASSLNYGRNNEQFF	TGTGCCAGCAGCTTAAACTATGGCAGAAACAATGAGCAGTTCTTC	few	NA	TRBV7-9	TRBJ2-1
CASSLEAGTYEQYF	TGCGCCAGCAGCTTGGAGGCGGGGACCTACGAGCAGTACTTC	NA	NA	TRBV5-1	TRBJ2-7